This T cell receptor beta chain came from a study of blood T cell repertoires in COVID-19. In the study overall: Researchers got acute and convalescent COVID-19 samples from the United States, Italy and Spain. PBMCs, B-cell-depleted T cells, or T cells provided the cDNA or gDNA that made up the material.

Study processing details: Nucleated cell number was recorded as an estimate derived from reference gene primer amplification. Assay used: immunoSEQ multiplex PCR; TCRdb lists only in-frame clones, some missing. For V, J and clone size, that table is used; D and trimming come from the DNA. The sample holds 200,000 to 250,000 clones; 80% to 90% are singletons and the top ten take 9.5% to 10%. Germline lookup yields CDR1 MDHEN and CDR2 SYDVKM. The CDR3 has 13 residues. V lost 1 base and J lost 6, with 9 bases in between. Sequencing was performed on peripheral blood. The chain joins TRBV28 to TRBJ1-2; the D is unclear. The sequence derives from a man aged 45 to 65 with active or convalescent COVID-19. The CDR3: CASSLLQYDGYTF. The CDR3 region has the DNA TGTGCCAGCAGTTTATTACAGTATGATGGCTACACCTTC.